This T cell receptor beta chain comes out of a study of T-cell reconstitution after alpha-beta-depleted transplantation in children. The CDR3 is 16 amino acids. V lost 8 bases and J 4 bases, leaving 21 bases between the germline ends. CDR1 and CDR2 (germline): MNHNS, SASEGT. Unique molecular identifiers were incorporated when the TCRbeta library was constructed. TCRdb fed the PCR reads into MiXCR, producing one record per CDR3 protein. The sample carries over 550,000 distinct CDR3 sequences, under 12% recorded once. This receptor was obtained from a human donor who donated a stem cell graft to a child with acute myeloid leukemia. Sequenced material: PBMCs from the stem cell graft donor, taken from the stem cell graft. This chain uses TRBV6-1 with TRBJ2-1; D is unclear. The CDR3 here is CASSRSASSKYNEQFF. CDR3 bases: TGTGCCAGCTCTCGGTCCGCTTCTTCAAAGTACAATGAGCAGTTCTTC.